This T cell receptor (beta chain) was observed in a study of tumor and adjacent non-tumor tissue in lung cancer. Study-level information: Aged about 31 to 80 years, patients included roughly 10 men and 4 or 5 women with stage I to III disease.

The CDR3 sequence is 17 residues long. The germline CDR1 and CDR2 sequences are MGHRA and YSYEKL. No cell sorting was done before RNA was extracted from the tissue. The library came from three nested PCR rounds adapted from ARM-PCR protocols. A single record per CDR3 protein comes from TCRdb applying MiXCR to the multiplex PCR reads. This table holds over 100,000 distinct CDR3 sequences, roughly 73% found once. Notes on this clonotype: A junction boundary mismatches the germline segment, possibly from a read error.

The TCR originated in a woman in her fifties or sixties with non-small cell lung cancer. The chain has TRBV4-1 and TRBJ2-4, with 7 nucleotides matching TRBD2. Sequences were obtained from lung tumor tissue. The CDR3 loop reads CASSQGGLSDPKNIQCF. CDR3 DNA sequence: TGCGCCAGCAGCCAAGGGGGACTATCTGACCCCAAAAACATTCAGTGCTTC.